The present T cell receptor (beta chain) was sequenced within a study of cytomegalovirus exposure and HLA in healthy donors. TCRdb's table, derived via immunoSEQ multiplex PCR, lists solely in-frame clones and lacks some. The sample lists 150,000 or so clones; 75% to 90% were seen once. The CDR3 sequence is 13 residues long. CDR1 and CDR2 from the germline V gene are MDHEN and SYDVKM. Trimming took 2 bases from V and 15 from J, leaving 17 bases between them. The chain links TRBV28 to TRBJ1-5, with D unresolved. Specimen: PBMCs. The origin of this receptor is a woman younger than 35 in good health and CMV-seronegative. CDR3 coding DNA: TGTGCCAGCAGTTTAGGGCAGTTAAGTGGATGGCATTTT. It encodes CASSLGQLSGWHF.